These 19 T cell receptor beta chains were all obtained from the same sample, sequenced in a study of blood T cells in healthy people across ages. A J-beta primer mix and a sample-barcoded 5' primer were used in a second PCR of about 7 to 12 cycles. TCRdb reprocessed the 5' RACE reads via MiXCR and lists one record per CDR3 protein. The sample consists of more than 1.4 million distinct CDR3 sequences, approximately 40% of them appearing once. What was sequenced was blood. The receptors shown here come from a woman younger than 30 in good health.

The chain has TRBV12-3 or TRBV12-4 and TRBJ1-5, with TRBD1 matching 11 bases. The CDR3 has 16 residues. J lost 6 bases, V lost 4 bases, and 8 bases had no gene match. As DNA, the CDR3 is TGTGCCAGCAGTTCCAGCGGACAGGGGGCTTCTCAGCCCCAGCATTTT. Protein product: CASSSSGQGASQPQHF.

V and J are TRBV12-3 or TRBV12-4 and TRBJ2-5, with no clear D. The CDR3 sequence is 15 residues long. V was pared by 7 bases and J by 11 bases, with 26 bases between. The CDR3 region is CASNPRSERSNEQYF. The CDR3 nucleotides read TGTGCCAGCAACCCCAGGTCCGAGCGTAGCAATGAGCAGTACTTC.

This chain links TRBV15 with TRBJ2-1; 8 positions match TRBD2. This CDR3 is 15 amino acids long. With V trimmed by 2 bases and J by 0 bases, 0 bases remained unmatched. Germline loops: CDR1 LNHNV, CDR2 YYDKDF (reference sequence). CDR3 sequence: CATSRSGSSYNEQFF. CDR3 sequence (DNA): TGTGCCACCAGCAGAAGCGGGAGCTCCTACAATGAGCAGTTCTTC.

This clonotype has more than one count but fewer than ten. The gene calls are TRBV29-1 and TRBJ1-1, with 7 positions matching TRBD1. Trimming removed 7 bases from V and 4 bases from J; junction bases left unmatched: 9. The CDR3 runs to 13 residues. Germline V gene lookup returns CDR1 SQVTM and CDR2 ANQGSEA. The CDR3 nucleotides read TGCAGCGCCCGCCATTCAGGGGGCACTGAAGCTTTCTTT. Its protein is CSARHSGGTEAFF.

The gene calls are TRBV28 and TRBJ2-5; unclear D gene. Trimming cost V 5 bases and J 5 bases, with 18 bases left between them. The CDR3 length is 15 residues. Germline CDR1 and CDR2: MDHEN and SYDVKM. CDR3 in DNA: TGTGCCAGCAGTCGCGAAGGAGTGGCGGTGGAGACCCAGTACTTC. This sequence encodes CASSREGVAVETQYF.

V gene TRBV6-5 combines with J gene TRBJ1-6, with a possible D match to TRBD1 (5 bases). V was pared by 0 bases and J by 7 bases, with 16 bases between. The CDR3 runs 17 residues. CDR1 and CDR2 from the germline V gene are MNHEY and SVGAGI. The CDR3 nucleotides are TGTGCCAGCAGTTACTCTAATACCGGGACGGTAAATTCACCCCTCCACTTT. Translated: CASSYSNTGTVNSPLHF.

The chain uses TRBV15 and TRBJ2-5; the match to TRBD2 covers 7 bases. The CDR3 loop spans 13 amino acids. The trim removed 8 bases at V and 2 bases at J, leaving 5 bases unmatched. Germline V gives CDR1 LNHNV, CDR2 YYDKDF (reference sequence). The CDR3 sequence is CATHGDYQETQYF. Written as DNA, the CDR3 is TGTGCCACCCACGGGGACTATCAAGAGACCCAGTACTTC.

The CDR3 here is CASSYQPSSNQPQHF. CDR3 coding DNA: TGTGCCAGCAGTTACCAACCGAGTAGCAATCAGCCCCAGCATTTT. This sequence joins TRBV6-2 or TRBV6-3 and TRBJ1-5; D uncertain. Per germline, CDR1 MNHEY and CDR2 SVGEGT. The germline V and J ends were trimmed by 2 bases and 0 bases, with 8 bases remaining between them. This CDR3 is built from 15 residues.

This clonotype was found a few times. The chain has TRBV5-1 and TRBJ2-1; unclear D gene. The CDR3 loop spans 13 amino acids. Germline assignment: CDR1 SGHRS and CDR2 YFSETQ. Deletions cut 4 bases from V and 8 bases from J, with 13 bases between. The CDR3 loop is CASSPDPGDEQFF. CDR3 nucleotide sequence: TGCGCCAGCAGCCCTGACCCTGGGGATGAGCAGTTCTTC.

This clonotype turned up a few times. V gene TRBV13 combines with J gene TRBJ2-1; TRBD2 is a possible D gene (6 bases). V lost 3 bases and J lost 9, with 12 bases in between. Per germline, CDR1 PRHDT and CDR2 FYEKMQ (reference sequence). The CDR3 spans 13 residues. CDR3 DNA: TGTGCCAGCAGCTTTTTGGAGGGAGGTGAGCAGTTCTTC. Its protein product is CASSFLEGGEQFF. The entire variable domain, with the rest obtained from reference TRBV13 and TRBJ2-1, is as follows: AAGVIQSPRHLIKEKRETATLKCYPIPRHDTVYWYQQGPGQDPQFLISFYEKMQSDKGSIPDRFSAQQFSDYHSELNMSSLELGDSALYFCASSFLEGGEQFFGPGTRLTVL.

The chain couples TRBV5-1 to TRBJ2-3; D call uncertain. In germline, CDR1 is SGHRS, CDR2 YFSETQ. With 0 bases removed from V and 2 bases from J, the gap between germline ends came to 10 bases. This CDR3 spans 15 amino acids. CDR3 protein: CASSLVAAPTDTQYF. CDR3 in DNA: TGCGCCAGCAGCTTGGTGGCCGCTCCCACAGATACGCAGTATTTT.

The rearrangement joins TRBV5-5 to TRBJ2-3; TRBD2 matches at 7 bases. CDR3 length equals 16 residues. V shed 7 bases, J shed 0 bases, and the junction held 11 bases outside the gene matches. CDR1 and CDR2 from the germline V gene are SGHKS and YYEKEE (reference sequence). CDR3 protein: CASRNASGGSTDTQYF. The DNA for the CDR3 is TGTGCCAGCCGAAATGCTAGCGGAGGGAGCACAGATACGCAGTATTTT.

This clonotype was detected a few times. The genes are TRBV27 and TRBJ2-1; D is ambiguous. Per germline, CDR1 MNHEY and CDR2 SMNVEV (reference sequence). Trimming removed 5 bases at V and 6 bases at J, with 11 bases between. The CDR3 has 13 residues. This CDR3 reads CASSPGVPNEQFF. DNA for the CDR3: TGTGCCAGCAGTCCCGGAGTCCCCAATGAGCAGTTCTTC.

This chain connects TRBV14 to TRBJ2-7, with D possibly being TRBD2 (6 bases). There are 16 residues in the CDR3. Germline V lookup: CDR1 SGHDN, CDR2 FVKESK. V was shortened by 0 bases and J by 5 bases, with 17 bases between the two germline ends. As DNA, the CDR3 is TGTGCCAGCAGCCAAGATCGACTAGTGGCGACCGACGAGCAGTACTTC. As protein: CASSQDRLVATDEQYF.

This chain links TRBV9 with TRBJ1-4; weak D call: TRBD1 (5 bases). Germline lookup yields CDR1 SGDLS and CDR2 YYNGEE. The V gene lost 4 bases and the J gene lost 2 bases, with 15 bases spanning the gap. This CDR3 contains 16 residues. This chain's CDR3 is CASSPSRGVTNEKLFF. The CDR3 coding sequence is TGTGCCAGCAGCCCCAGTCGGGGGGTGACTAATGAAAAACTGTTTTTT.

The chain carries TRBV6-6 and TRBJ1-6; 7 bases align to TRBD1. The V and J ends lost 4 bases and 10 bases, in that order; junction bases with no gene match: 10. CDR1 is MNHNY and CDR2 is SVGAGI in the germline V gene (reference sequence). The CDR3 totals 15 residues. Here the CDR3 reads CASSFDRDSSSPLHF. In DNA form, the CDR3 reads TGTGCCAGCAGTTTCGATCGGGACAGTAGCTCACCCCTCCACTTT.

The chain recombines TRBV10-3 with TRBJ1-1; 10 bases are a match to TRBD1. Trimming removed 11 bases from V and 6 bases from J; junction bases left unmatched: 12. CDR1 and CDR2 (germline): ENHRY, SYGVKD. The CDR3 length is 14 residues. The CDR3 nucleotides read TGTGCCTTACGACCCGGGACAGGGGAGGCTGAAGCTTTCTTT. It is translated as CALRPGTGEAEAFF.

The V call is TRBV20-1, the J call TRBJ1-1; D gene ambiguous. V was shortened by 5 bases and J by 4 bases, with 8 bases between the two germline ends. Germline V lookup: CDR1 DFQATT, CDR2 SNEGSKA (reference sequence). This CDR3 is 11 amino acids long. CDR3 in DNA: TGCAGTGCTCCTATCGTCACTGAAGCTTTCTTT. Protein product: CSAPIVTEAFF.

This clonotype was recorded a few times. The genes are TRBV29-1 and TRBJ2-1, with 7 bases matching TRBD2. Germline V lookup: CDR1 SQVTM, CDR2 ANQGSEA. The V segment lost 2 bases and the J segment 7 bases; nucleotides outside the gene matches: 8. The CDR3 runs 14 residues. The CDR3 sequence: CSVETSAGTNEQFF. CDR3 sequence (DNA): TGCAGCGTTGAAACTAGCGCTGGTACGAATGAGCAGTTCTTC.